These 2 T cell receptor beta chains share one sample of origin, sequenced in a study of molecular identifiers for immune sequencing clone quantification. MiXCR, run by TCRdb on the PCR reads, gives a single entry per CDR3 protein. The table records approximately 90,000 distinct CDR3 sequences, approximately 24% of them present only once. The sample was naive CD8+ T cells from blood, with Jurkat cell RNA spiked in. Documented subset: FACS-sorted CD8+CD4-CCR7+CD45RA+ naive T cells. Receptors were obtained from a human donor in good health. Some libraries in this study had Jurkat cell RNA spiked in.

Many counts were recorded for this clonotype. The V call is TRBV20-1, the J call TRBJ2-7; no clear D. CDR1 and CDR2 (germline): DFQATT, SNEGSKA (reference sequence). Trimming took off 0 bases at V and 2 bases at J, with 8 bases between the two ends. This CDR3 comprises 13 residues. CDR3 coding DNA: TGCAGTGCTAGAGATAGGGAAACCTACGAGCAGTACTTC. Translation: CSARDRETYEQYF.

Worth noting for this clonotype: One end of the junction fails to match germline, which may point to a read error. The CDR3 spells CAGRFPQTTDTQYF. DNA for the CDR3: TGTGCCGGCAGGTTCCCCCAGACCACAGATACGCAGTATTTT. The V gene is TRBV12-3 or TRBV12-4, the J gene TRBJ2-3; D remains unclear. This CDR3 is 14 amino acids long.